Below are 13 T cell receptor beta chains sequenced from a single sample in a study of blood T cell repertoires in COVID-19. Generated by immunoSEQ multiplex PCR, the TCRdb table keeps only in-frame clones and is missing some. There are 140,000 to 150,000 clones in the sample; 81% occur only once, and around 8.2% lies in the top ten. The sample was peripheral blood. Receptor source: a human donor in a cohort sampled during active COVID-19.

This chain joins TRBV6-5 and TRBJ2-5, with 8 bases fitting TRBD2. V shed 7 bases, J shed 5 bases, and the junction held 12 bases outside the gene matches. Germline assignment: CDR1 MNHEY and CDR2 SVGAGI. The CDR3 covers 15 residues. This chain's CDR3 is CASTPAGGIKETQYF. DNA of the CDR3: TGTGCCAGCACCCCCGCGGGGGGAATTAAGGAGACCCAGTACTTC.

The gene calls are TRBV28 and TRBJ1-4; D perhaps matches TRBD1 (6 bases). Per the germline V gene, CDR1 is MDHEN and CDR2 is SYDVKM. Trimming stripped 6 bases from V and 7 bases from J, with 18 bases between. The CDR3 length is 15 residues. The CDR3: CASRGGGTGSEKLFF. The CDR3 nucleotides are TGTGCCAGCAGAGGCGGAGGAACAGGGAGTGAAAAACTGTTTTTT.

This clone was recorded a few times. J is TRBJ1-5 and V is TRBV19; TRBD1 is a possible D gene (5 bases). Germline loops: CDR1 LNHDA, CDR2 SQIVND (reference sequence). The CDR3 sequence is 16 residues long. V dropped 5 bases and J dropped 6 bases, with 20 bases sitting between them. Here the CDR3 DNA reads TGTGCCAGTAGTTCTGATGTTGGCAGGGCCAGTCAGCCCCAGCATTTT. Translated, it gives CASSSDVGRASQPQHF.

The V call is TRBV4-3, the J call TRBJ2-7; no definite D call. Germline V lookup: CDR1 LGHNA, CDR2 YSLEER. CDR3 size: 15 residues. The V gene lost 1 base and the J gene lost 0 bases, with 10 bases spanning the gap. The CDR3: CASSQGYSSSYEQYF. For the CDR3, the DNA is TGCGCCAGCAGCCAAGGATACAGTAGCTCCTACGAGCAGTACTTC.

The rearrangement uses TRBV29-1 and TRBJ1-4; D is undetermined. The CDR3 consists of 12 residues. CDR1 SQVTM and CDR2 ANQGSEA come from the germline V gene. Trimming pared 6 bases from V and 3 bases from J, leaving 8 bases between. CDR3 nucleotide sequence: TGCAGCGTCATCGCGGCTAATGAAAAACTGTTTTTT. This sequence encodes CSVIAANEKLFF.

In this sample, this clone turned up once. The gene calls are TRBV12-3 or TRBV12-4 and TRBJ2-5; maybe TRBD2 (5 bases). The V gene lost 6 bases and the J gene lost 5 bases, with 7 bases spanning the gap. This CDR3 contains 11 residues. The CDR3 region is CASSRGETQYF. The CDR3 DNA sequence: TGTGCCAGCAGCCGCGGGGAGACCCAGTACTTC.

J is TRBJ1-4 and V is TRBV6-5; 9 nucleotides line up with TRBD1. The trim removed 6 bases at V and 8 bases at J, leaving 10 bases unmatched. The CDR3 is made up of 15 amino acids. CDR1 is MNHEY, CDR2 SVGAGI, per germline. The chain's CDR3 is CASSHRDRVREKLFF. The CDR3 DNA is TGTGCCAGCAGCCACCGGGACAGGGTCCGGGAAAAACTGTTTTTT.

The chain combines TRBV25-1 with TRBJ2-7, with D possibly being TRBD2 (5 bases). The germline V gene encodes CDR1 MGHDK and CDR2 SYGVNS. This CDR3 comprises 13 residues. V was trimmed by 2 bases and J by 7 bases, leaving 12 bases between them. Written as DNA, the CDR3 is TGTGCCAGCAGTGAACGGGCAGGACTGGAGCAGTACTTC. It specifies CASSERAGLEQYF.

The CDR3 reads CASSVRAEGELEKLFF. In DNA, the CDR3 is TGTGCCAGCAGCGTCCGGGCTGAGGGGGAATTAGAAAAACTGTTTTTT. V gene TRBV21-1 combines with J gene TRBJ1-4; the DNA was not compared with TRBD1, the D call given in the table. TRBV21-1 is listed as a pseudogene. There are 16 residues in the CDR3.

The V gene is TRBV6-5, the J gene TRBJ2-7; 11 nucleotides agree with TRBD1. CDR1 is MNHEY and CDR2 is SVGAGI in the germline V gene. With 6 bases clipped from V and 6 bases from J, the junction kept 10 bases outside the gene matches. This CDR3 spans 15 amino acids. The CDR3 loop reads CASSRTGTGGSEQYF. The CDR3, as DNA: TGTGCCAGCAGCCGAACCGGGACAGGGGGTTCCGAGCAGTACTTC.

The chain uses TRBV20-1 and TRBJ1-2; no definite D call. Per the germline V gene, CDR1 is DFQATT and CDR2 is SNEGSKA (reference sequence). Trimming pared 6 bases from V and 7 bases from J, leaving 9 bases between. The CDR3 runs to 10 residues. The CDR3 spells CSATDLGYTF. DNA for the CDR3: TGCAGTGCAACAGATCTTGGCTACACCTTC.

On this clone: This CDR3 is missing its conserved last phenylalanine or tryptophan, likely due to a read error. No DNA is shown, since the ends of the CDR3 on it are uncertain; the CDR3 is the one TCRdb lists. V usage is TRBV19 and J usage is TRBJ1-2; no DNA check was done on the table's D call, TRBD1. Including both end residues, the CDR3 is 11 amino acids long. Germline loops: CDR1 LNHDA, CDR2 SQIVND (reference sequence). CDR3 amino acids: CASSMRVKTGR.

In its sample, this clone was seen a few times. The chain uses TRBV14 and TRBJ1-6; a possible D gene is TRBD1 (6 bases). The germline V gene has CDR1 SGHDN and CDR2 FVKESK. The V gene lost 6 bases and the J gene lost 5 bases, with 11 bases spanning the gap. CDR3 length: 14 residues. CDR3 coding DNA: TGTGCCAGCAGTCCCGGGACAAATAATTCACCCCTCCACTTT. Translated, it gives CASSPGTNNSPLHF. Using reference TRBV14 and TRBJ1-6 for the parts outside the CDR3, the full variable domain is EAGVTQFPSHSVIEKGQTVTLRCDPISGHDNLYWYRRVMGKEIKFLLHFVKESKQDESGMPNNRFLAERTGGTYSTLKVQPAELEDSGVYFCASSPGTNNSPLHFGNGTRLTVT.